The 14 T cell receptor beta chains presented below share a single source sample, sequenced in a study of T cells in localized non-small cell lung cancer. Produced via immunoSEQ multiplex PCR; TCRdb's table is partial and in-frame only. The sample shows tens of thousands of clones, 84% of them seen only once. This material consisted of peripheral blood, taken before any cancer treatment. All receptors come from a female donor over 55 with stage I lung adenocarcinoma.

This clone has only one observation. The chain couples TRBV2 to TRBJ2-2, with 8 nucleotides matching TRBD2. The CDR3 is 14 amino acids. The germline CDR1 and CDR2 sequences are SNHLY and FYNNEI. J lost 3 bases, V lost 6 bases, and 3 bases had no gene match. This CDR3 reads CASRVLADTGELFF. The CDR3 coding sequence is TGTGCCAGCAGGGTACTAGCGGACACCGGGGAGCTGTTTTTT.

J is TRBJ1-1 and V is TRBV18; D is possibly TRBD1 (6 bases). V lost 6 bases, J lost 4 bases, and 21 bases lay in between. Germline V gene data show CDR1 as KGHSH and CDR2 as LQKENI. This CDR3 is built from 16 residues. DNA for the CDR3: TGTGCCAGCTCCCCGTTGGGGGGGCGAGGGAGCACTGAAGCTTTCTTT. It encodes CASSPLGGRGSTEAFF.

This clone appeared once. The V call is TRBV6-1, the J call TRBJ1-3; the D is unclear. The V end lost 5 bases, the J end lost 4 bases, and 12 bases lay between the germline ends. There are 14 residues in the CDR3. Germline V gene sequence: CDR1 MNHNS, CDR2 SASEGT. The CDR3 here is CASSWTASGNTIYF. The CDR3 DNA reads TGTGCCAGCAGTTGGACCGCATCGGGAAACACCATATATTTT.

This chain links TRBV18 with TRBJ1-2; D might be TRBD1 (6 bases). Trimming shortened V by 3 bases and J by 3 bases, and 11 bases separated the two germline ends. CDR3 size: 14 residues. Germline CDR1 is KGHSH and CDR2 is LQKENI. CDR3: CASSPLKGDYGYTF. In DNA, the CDR3 is TGTGCCAGCTCACCGCTGAAGGGGGACTATGGCTACACCTTC.

The chain is built from TRBV5-4 and TRBJ2-1, with 8 bases matching TRBD2. The V gene's germline CDR1 is SGHNT and CDR2 YYREEE (reference sequence). Trimming removed 4 bases from V and 3 bases from J; junction bases left unmatched: 6. The CDR3 has 15 amino acids. The CDR3 sequence is CASSTRLAIYNEQFF. In DNA form, the CDR3 reads TGTGCCAGCAGCACCAGACTAGCGATCTACAATGAGCAGTTCTTC.

This rearrangement joins TRBV19 to TRBJ2-7; 8 bases are shared with TRBD1. Looked up from germline, CDR1 is LNHDA and CDR2 is SQIVND (reference sequence). This CDR3 is built from 15 residues. The V and J ends lost 5 bases and 3 bases, in that order; junction bases with no gene match: 9. The CDR3 reads CASSFAGTGYYEQYF. In nucleotides, the CDR3 is TGTGCCAGTAGTTTCGCCGGGACAGGTTACTACGAGCAGTACTTC.

CDR3 loop: CASSITSGGPVTDTQYF. CDR3 in DNA: TGTGCCAGTAGTATAACTAGCGGGGGGCCCGTCACAGATACGCAGTATTTT. The chain joins TRBV19 to TRBJ2-3, with 12 bases aligning to TRBD2. The CDR3 has 17 residues. V lost 2 bases and J lost 2; bases outside the gene matches: 5. The germline CDR1 and CDR2 sequences are LNHDA and SQIVND (reference sequence). Full variable domain (missing parts from reference TRBV19 and TRBJ2-3): DGGITQSPKYLFRKEGQNVTLSCEQNLNHDAMYWYRQDPGQGLRLIYYSQIVNDFQKGDIAEGYSVSREKKESFPLTVTSAQKNPTAFYLCASSITSGGPVTDTQYFGPGTRLTVL.

CDR3 sequence (DNA): TGTGCCAGTAGCAACCAGGGGGCCCCGAACACTGAAGCTTTCTTT. Its translation is CASSNQGAPNTEAFF. The chain employs TRBV19 and TRBJ1-1; 8 bases are a match to TRBD1. The ends lost 6 bases at V and 1 base at J; junction bases unmatched: 7. This CDR3 comprises 15 residues. CDR1 and CDR2 (germline): LNHDA, SQIVND (reference sequence).

The chain employs TRBV10-3 and TRBJ1-1; D is uncertain. V was clipped by 3 bases and J by 5 bases, with 13 bases between them. This CDR3 is 14 amino acids long. The germline V gene has CDR1 ENHRY and CDR2 SYGVKD. CDR3 region: CAISDLQMGTEAFF. The CDR3 nucleotides read TGTGCCATCAGTGATTTACAAATGGGGACTGAAGCTTTCTTT.

This sequence joins TRBV27 and TRBJ1-2; a weak D match, TRBD1 (5 bases). The germline V gene has CDR1 MNHEY and CDR2 SMNVEV (reference sequence). V was cut by 7 bases and J by 0 bases, with 15 bases left in between. The CDR3 sequence is 15 residues long. The CDR3 nucleotides read TGTGCCAGCACCCCGACGGGGGATGCTAACTATGGCTACACCTTC. It is translated as CASTPTGDANYGYTF.

The genes are TRBV9 and TRBJ2-1, with a tentative D call TRBD1 (6 bases). The CDR3 consists of 16 residues. Germline V gene data show CDR1 as SGDLS and CDR2 as YYNGEE. V lost 4 bases and J 8 bases, leaving 22 bases between the germline ends. CDR3 residues: CASSPIRGSVIYEQFF. The CDR3 region has the DNA TGTGCCAGCAGCCCTATCAGGGGTAGCGTAATTTATGAGCAGTTCTTC.

CDR3 coding DNA: TGCGCCAGCAGCTTGGGAGCTAGCGGGGCCGAGACCCAGTACTTC. Its translation is CASSLGASGAETQYF. The chain links TRBV5-1 to TRBJ2-5, with 9 positions matching TRBD2. The CDR3 consists of 15 residues. Trimming cost V 0 bases and J 5 bases; bases outside gene matches: 5. CDR1 SGHRS and CDR2 YFSETQ come from the germline V gene.

The V gene is TRBV25-1, the J gene TRBJ1-2; perhaps TRBD1 as D (5 bases). V lost 2 bases and J lost 6, with 10 bases in between. The CDR3 runs to 13 residues. Germline CDR1 reads MGHDK; CDR2 reads SYGVNS. CDR3 loop: CASSEGGRNGYTF. The CDR3 DNA follows: TGTGCCAGCAGTGAAGGGGGTAGAAATGGCTACACCTTC.

This chain connects TRBV6-5 to TRBJ1-3; D gene uncertain. With 5 bases removed from V and 0 bases from J, the gap between germline ends came to 11 bases. There are 15 residues in the CDR3. The V gene's germline CDR1 is MNHEY and CDR2 SVGAGI. The CDR3 reads CASSTAQSSGNTIYF. CDR3 nucleotide sequence: TGTGCCAGCAGTACTGCTCAGAGCTCTGGAAACACCATATATTTT.